The 26 T cell receptor beta chains given below trace back to one sample, sequenced in a study of blood T cell repertoires in COVID-19. Sequencing was performed with immunoSEQ multiplex PCR; in TCRdb, only in-frame clones are kept and a portion is missing. The profile shows about 140,000 clones, 80% to 85% of them singletons. The sequencing input was peripheral blood. The receptors were sampled from a woman in her fifties or sixties with acute or convalescent COVID-19.

V is TRBV5-1 and J is TRBJ2-7; D remains unclear. CDR3 length equals 13 residues. Trimming left V 2 bases short and J 2 bases short, with 8 bases between. In germline, CDR1 is SGHRS, CDR2 YFSETQ. CDR3 region: CASSFRSPYEQYF. The CDR3 DNA follows: TGCGCCAGCAGCTTTCGGAGCCCCTACGAGCAGTACTTC.

This chain uses TRBV6-5 with TRBJ1-1; maybe TRBD1 (6 bases). There are 13 residues in the CDR3. Germline V lookup: CDR1 MNHEY, CDR2 SVGAGI. The V gene lost 2 bases and the J gene lost 8 bases, with 12 bases spanning the gap. The CDR3 nucleotides read TGTGCCAGCAGTTACGGGTGGACAGCGGAAGCTTTCTTT. Encoded protein: CASSYGWTAEAFF.

The J gene is TRBJ2-7, the V gene TRBV12-3 or TRBV12-4; D uncertain. The CDR3 has 13 amino acids. The ends were cut back, 6 bases at V and 0 bases at J, with 9 bases in the middle. The CDR3 bases are TGTGCCAGCAGGTCTCCGGTCTCCTACGAGCAGTACTTC. This translates into CASRSPVSYEQYF.

About this clone itself: This sequence may be a read error, since a much larger clone differs from it by one base. The chain joins TRBV3-1 (or the pseudogene TRBV3-2) to TRBJ2-3; D unclear. The CDR3 loop spans 11 amino acids. Per germline, CDR1 LGHDT and CDR2 YNNKEL (reference sequence). The V end was cut by 5 bases, the J end by 2 bases, with 2 bases between. The CDR3 DNA reads TGTGCCAGCAGCTACACAGATACGCAGTATTTT. The encoded protein is CASSYTDTQYF.

This clone showed up just once. This chain connects TRBV19 to TRBJ1-3; D unclear. The CDR3 contains 18 residues. The germline gives CDR1 LNHDA, CDR2 SQIVND (reference sequence). V was shortened by 3 bases and J by 0 bases, with 18 bases between the two germline ends. CDR3 DNA: TGTGCCAGTAGTATTTTAATTTCCGGGTTTAACTCTGGAAACACCATATATTTT. Translation: CASSILISGFNSGNTIYF.

The count of this clone is one. The rearrangement joins TRBV5-6 to TRBJ2-3; 8 nucleotides agree with TRBD1. Germline V gene sequence: CDR1 SGHDT, CDR2 YYEEEE. The CDR3 contains 15 residues. The V segment lost 4 bases and the J segment 2 bases; nucleotides outside the gene matches: 6. CDR3 region: CASSVPGQDTDTQYF. In DNA, the CDR3 is TGTGCCAGCAGCGTACCGGGACAGGACACAGATACGCAGTATTTT. The entire variable domain, with the rest obtained from reference TRBV5-6 and TRBJ2-3, is as follows: DAGVTQSPTHLIKTRGQQVTLRCSPKSGHDTVSWYQQALGQGPQFIFQYYEEEERQRGNFPDRFSGHQFPNYSSELNVNALLLGDSALYLCASSVPGQDTDTQYFGPGTRLTVL.

This sequence joins TRBV21-1 and TRBJ1-2. TRBV21-1 is a known pseudogene. The CDR3 spans 14 residues. CDR3 nucleotide sequence: TGTGCCAGCAGCAAAAGGCGGGGGCGAGTGGGCTACACCTTC. Its translation is CASSKRRGRVGYTF.

The V and J genes are TRBV30 and TRBJ1-2; 8 bases match TRBD1. This CDR3 spans 14 amino acids. Germline loops: CDR1 GTSNPN, CDR2 SVGIG (reference sequence). Losses at the gene ends were 1 base for V and 4 bases for J; bases not matched to a gene: 5. This CDR3 is CAWSAGGVVYGYTF. CDR3 DNA: TGTGCCTGGAGTGCAGGGGGCGTAGTCTATGGCTACACCTTC.

This clone was seen more than once but under ten times. The chain links TRBV19 to TRBJ2-7, with D possibly being TRBD1 (7 bases). Germline V CDR1 and CDR2: LNHDA, SQIVND (reference sequence). V was trimmed by 2 bases and J by 3 bases, leaving 11 bases between them. The CDR3 has 14 residues. The CDR3 DNA is TGTGCCAGTAGTATATCAGGGGGGTTCTACGAGCAGTACTTC. Translated: CASSISGGFYEQYF.

The V call is TRBV18, the J call TRBJ1-1; D ambiguous. V gave up 6 bases and J gave up 7 bases, with 12 bases separating them. Germline-derived CDR1 and CDR2 are KGHSH and LQKENI. The CDR3 consists of 12 residues. Written as DNA, the CDR3 is TGTGCCAGCTCCCCCTCTCGGGTTGAAGCTTTCTTT. This translates into CASSPSRVEAFF.

V and J are TRBV3-1 (or the pseudogene TRBV3-2) and TRBJ1-6, with 8 bases lining up with TRBD1. After removal of 8 bases from V and 7 bases from J, the junction contained 4 bases not matched to a gene. Germline V gene sequence: CDR1 LGHDT, CDR2 YNNKEL (reference sequence). There are 13 residues in the CDR3. The CDR3: CASGQGRNSPLHF. The CDR3 nucleotides are TGTGCCAGCGGACAGGGTAGGAATTCACCCCTCCACTTT.

In DNA form, the CDR3 reads TGTGCCAGCAGCTTGCGAGCCTACGAGCAGTACTTC. Protein product: CASSLRAYEQYF. This rearrangement joins TRBV5-6 to TRBJ2-7; D not resolved. Trimming removed 1 base from V and 2 bases from J, with 4 bases in between. The CDR3 has 12 residues. Germline CDR1 SGHDT, CDR2 YYEEEE.

The chain combines TRBV7-2 with TRBJ1-5, with TRBD1 matching 10 bases. The V segment lost 5 bases and the J segment 5 bases; nucleotides outside the gene matches: 9. Germline assignment: CDR1 SGHTA and CDR2 FQGNSA. The CDR3 totals 16 residues. CDR3 region: CASSQRTGGSYQPQHF. The CDR3, as DNA: TGTGCCAGCAGCCAACGGACAGGGGGGAGTTATCAGCCCCAGCATTTT.

The chain has TRBV5-1 and TRBJ2-1, with 14 bases aligning to TRBD2. Germline V gene data show CDR1 as SGHRS and CDR2 as YFSETQ. The CDR3 runs to 21 residues. J lost 6 bases, V lost 4 bases, and 21 bases had no gene match. DNA for the CDR3: TGCGCCAGCAGCGGGATAGCGGGACTAGCGGGAGAGAGGGGGGGAGGCAATGAGCAGTTCTTC. This gives the protein CASSGIAGLAGERGGGNEQFF.

The chain is built from TRBV2 and TRBJ1-6; D possibly corresponds to TRBD1 (6 bases). The CDR3 extends over 14 amino acids. Between the trimmed V and J ends, which lost 6 bases and 7 bases, there was a span of 13 bases. CDR1 SNHLY and CDR2 FYNNEI come from the germline V gene. The CDR3 coding sequence is TGTGCCAGCAGACACATAACAGGGAATTCACCCCTCCACTTT. Translated, it gives CASRHITGNSPLHF. The whole variable domain, remainder taken from reference TRBV2 and TRBJ1-6, is EPEVTQTPSHQVTQMGQEVILRCVPISNHLYFYWYRQILGQKVEFLVSFYNNEISEKSEIFDDQFSVERPDGSNFTLKIRSTKLEDSAMYFCASRHITGNSPLHFGNGTRLTVT.

This chain links TRBV5-5 with TRBJ1-2; 9 positions match TRBD1. The CDR3 extends over 14 amino acids. The germline gives CDR1 SGHKS, CDR2 YYEKEE (reference sequence). V shed 0 bases and J 5 bases; nucleotides not matched to a gene: 2. CDR3 sequence reads: CASSLGGQGYGYTF. In DNA form, the CDR3 reads TGTGCCAGCAGCTTGGGGGGACAGGGATATGGCTACACCTTC.

This rearrangement joins TRBV3-1 (or the pseudogene TRBV3-2) to TRBJ2-2; TRBD2 aligns across 9 bases. The germline V gene encodes CDR1 LGHDT and CDR2 YNNKEL (reference sequence). The CDR3 sequence is 17 residues long. V gave up 0 bases and J gave up 4 bases; unmatched junction bases: 6. Here the CDR3 DNA reads TGTGCCAGCAGCCAAGATGGACTAGCGTTAGGCACCGGGGAGCTGTTTTTT. It codes for CASSQDGLALGTGELFF.

V gene TRBV19 combines with J gene TRBJ2-2; 14 bases are a match to TRBD2. There are 17 residues in the CDR3. Germline lookup yields CDR1 LNHDA and CDR2 SQIVND (reference sequence). With V trimmed by 6 bases and J by 4 bases, 7 bases remained unmatched. DNA of the CDR3: TGTGCCAGTAGGACCCCGGGACTAGCGGGGGCCACCGGGGAGCTGTTTTTT. It specifies CASRTPGLAGATGELFF.

The rearrangement links TRBV28 to TRBJ1-5; 7 bases align to TRBD1. CDR1 and CDR2 (germline): MDHEN, SYDVKM. The CDR3 covers 15 residues. V lost 5 bases, J lost 2 bases, and 6 bases stayed unmatched. DNA for the CDR3: TGTGCCAGCAGTGCAAACAGGGGAGGCAATCAGCCCCAGCATTTT. Translated, it gives CASSANRGGNQPQHF. The variable domain in full, with the rest retrieved from reference TRBV28 and TRBJ1-5, is DVKVTQSSRYLVKRTGEKVFLECVQDMDHENMFWYRQDPGLGLRLIYFSYDVKMKEKGDIPEGYSVSREKKERFSLILESASTNQTSMYLCASSANRGGNQPQHFGDGTRLSIL.

The chain has TRBV3-1 (or the pseudogene TRBV3-2) and TRBJ2-7; D is unresolved. Trimming removed 4 bases from V and 4 bases from J, with 8 bases in between. This CDR3 has 12 amino acids. Germline V gives CDR1 LGHDT, CDR2 YNNKEL (reference sequence). DNA for the CDR3: TGTGCCAGCAGCCCCCGCGCATACGAGCAGTACTTC. Its protein product is CASSPRAYEQYF.

This clone was seen once. This sequence joins TRBV5-1 and TRBJ2-2; the D is unclear. CDR1 SGHRS and CDR2 YFSETQ come from the germline V gene. CDR3 length: 13 amino acids. With 4 bases removed from V and 7 bases from J, the gap between germline ends came to 11 bases. The CDR3 sequence: CASSDTVGGELFF. CDR3 in DNA: TGCGCCAGCAGCGACACAGTAGGCGGGGAGCTGTTTTTT.

The gene calls are TRBV28 and TRBJ2-7; D is undetermined. Germline CDR1 is MDHEN and CDR2 is SYDVKM. V dropped 3 bases and J dropped 3 bases, with 15 bases sitting between them. The CDR3 sequence is 15 residues long. The CDR3 DNA reads as TGTGCCAGCAGTTTTTTTAGAGTGGGCGACTACGAGCAGTACTTC. As protein: CASSFFRVGDYEQYF. The full variable domain, with the rest looked up from reference TRBV28 and TRBJ2-7, is DVKVTQSSRYLVKRTGEKVFLECVQDMDHENMFWYRQDPGLGLRLIYFSYDVKMKEKGDIPEGYSVSREKKERFSLILESASTNQTSMYLCASSFFRVGDYEQYFGPGTRLTVT.

The chain joins TRBV28 to TRBJ2-7; maybe TRBD1 (5 bases). V was cut by 7 bases and J by 2 bases, with 12 bases left in between. CDR1 MDHEN and CDR2 SYDVKM come from the germline V gene. The CDR3 runs 13 residues. CDR3 sequence reads: CASTDSQAYEQYF. CDR3 DNA sequence: TGTGCCAGCACCGACAGCCAAGCCTACGAGCAGTACTTC.

The chain joins TRBV20-1 to TRBJ2-1; TRBD1 is a possible D gene (5 bases). This CDR3 spans 11 amino acids. CDR1 and CDR2 from the germline V gene are DFQATT and SNEGSKA (reference sequence). V was pared by 6 bases and J by 8 bases, with 11 bases between. CDR3 protein: CSAQGNDEQFF. CDR3 nucleotides: TGCAGTGCGCAGGGAAACGATGAGCAGTTCTTC.

V is TRBV28 and J is TRBJ2-1; no reliable D call. Germline V gives CDR1 MDHEN, CDR2 SYDVKM. The CDR3 is 16 residues long. V was clipped by 2 bases and J by 6 bases, with 17 bases between them. Written as DNA, the CDR3 is TGTGCCAGCAGTTTAAGTTCAGGTGTTGCCCGCAATGAGCAGTTCTTC. This sequence encodes CASSLSSGVARNEQFF. The whole variable domain, remainder taken from reference TRBV28 and TRBJ2-1, is DVKVTQSSRYLVKRTGEKVFLECVQDMDHENMFWYRQDPGLGLRLIYFSYDVKMKEKGDIPEGYSVSREKKERFSLILESASTNQTSMYLCASSLSSGVARNEQFFGPGTRLTVL.

This chain connects TRBV14 to TRBJ1-1; no clear D gene. This CDR3 contains 14 residues. Germline V gives CDR1 SGHDN, CDR2 FVKESK. V was cut by 2 bases and J by 1 base, with 8 bases left in between. CDR3 in DNA: TGTGCCAGCAGCCAACAGACGGGGAACACTGAAGCTTTCTTT. The encoded protein is CASSQQTGNTEAFF.